This T cell receptor (beta chain) was sequenced in a study of T-cell memory formation after mild COVID-19 (dated by TCRdb to the early 2020s). About the investigation overall: TCR sequence clusters from the two donors were largely donor specific. In two donors, T-cell clones that expanded and contracted after mild COVID-19 were followed by sequencing TCRalpha and TCRbeta repertoires longitudinally. The cohort comprised two young, previously healthy adult volunteers, one female and one male. On the study overall, not on this receptor specifically: The study included only a couple of mild cases, and larger cohorts that include severe cases with pre-infection samples were judged to be necessary. Clones contracting from day 15 to 85 had balanced CD4/CD8 phenotypes, while a second wave expanding from day 15 to 37 was biased towards CD4+. Contracting CD4+ clones turned up mainly in the CM and EM memory subsets, whereas EMRA was where CD8+ clones were enriched. Some responding clones were detected in pre-infection memory, suggesting pre-existing cross-reactive memory T cells joined the SARS-CoV-2 response. SARS-CoV-2 specificity of the second-wave clones peaking on day 37 was not confirmed.

The CDR3 runs 16 amino acids, cysteine and phenylalanine included. The CDR3 DNA has 48 bases and is translated from base 1. The germline V end is reduced by 5 bases and the J end by 1 base; junction bases left unmatched: 9. The germline V gene sets CDR1 to SGHDT and CDR2 to YYEEEE. This clonotype was seen a few times. This receptor's antigen is unknown. No qualities accompany the bases; no much larger clone lies one base away. Instrument used: Illumina NovaSeq 6000. Using 5'RACE with constant-segment primers, TCRalpha and TCRbeta cDNA libraries were constructed, with sample barcodes and unique molecular identifiers added in the process. Trizol reagent was used to extract RNA from every sample. Amplification of the libraries took two PCR steps, and the second step added a second sample barcode plus Illumina TruSeq adapters. The libraries were sequenced on an Illumina NovaSeq using 2 x 150 bp paired-end reads. The original pipeline was this. The reads were demultiplexed and collapsed into UMI-guided consensus sequences using migec v1.2.7. Using mixcr v2.1.11, UMI consensuses were aligned to TRA and TRB V and J templates and then assembled into clonotypes. A clonotype was counted as expanded or contracted only when both edgeR and NoisET called the clonotype significant, with the noise models trained on biological replicates. edgeR calls used a false discovery rate-adjusted p below 0.01 and a log2 fold-change threshold of 1. As an exploratory analysis of dynamics, PCA with hierarchical clustering was applied to max-normalized trajectories of the 1000 most abundant clonotypes. Separately sequenced CD4+ and CD8+ repertoires were used to assign the CD4 or CD8 phenotype of responding clones. TCRdb itself trimmed the public reads at Q25 with fastp, ran MiXCR and retained productive beta chains. Each entry is one CDR3 protein sequence, shown with its most common DNA and genes. TCRdb, not the authors, supplied the V and J calls. The sample yields fewer than 250,000 distinct CDR3 sequences; 27% were counted once. Roughly 10% of the sample rests with the top ten.

PBMCs were isolated by Ficoll-Paque density gradient centrifugation. The sequence is built from TRBV5-6 and TRBJ1-1; a stretch of 9 junction bases matches TRBD1. The TCR was taken from an adult woman who had mild COVID-19 (a few samples of this study predate the infection). The sample titles of this study are shuffled in the database, so cell type and time point are left out; the donor was told from shared clones. Sequencing was carried out using PBMCs or a T cell subset sorted from them (not recorded which). The bases are TGTGCCAGCAGTCGGGGGGGGACAGGGAGGAACACTGAAGCTTTCTTT. This yields the protein CASSRGGTGRNTEAFF.